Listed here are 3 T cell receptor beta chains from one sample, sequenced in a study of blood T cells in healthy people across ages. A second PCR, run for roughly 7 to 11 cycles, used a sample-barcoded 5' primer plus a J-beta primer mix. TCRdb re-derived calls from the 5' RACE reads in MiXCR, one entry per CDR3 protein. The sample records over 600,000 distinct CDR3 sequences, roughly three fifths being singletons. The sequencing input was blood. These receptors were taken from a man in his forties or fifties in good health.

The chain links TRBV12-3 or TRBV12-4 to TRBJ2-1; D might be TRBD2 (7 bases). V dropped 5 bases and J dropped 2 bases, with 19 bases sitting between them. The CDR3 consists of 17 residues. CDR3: CASSPRTARGAYNEQFF. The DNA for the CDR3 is TGTGCCAGCAGTCCCCGGACAGCCCGGGGGGCCTACAATGAGCAGTTCTTC.

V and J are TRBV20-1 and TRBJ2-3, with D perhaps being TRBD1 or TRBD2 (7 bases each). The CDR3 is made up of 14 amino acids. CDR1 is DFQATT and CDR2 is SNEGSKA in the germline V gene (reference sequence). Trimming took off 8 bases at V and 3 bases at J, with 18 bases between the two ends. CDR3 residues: CSSSRGGTTDTQYF. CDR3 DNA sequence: TGCAGTTCATCCAGGGGGGGCACAACAGATACGCAGTATTTT.

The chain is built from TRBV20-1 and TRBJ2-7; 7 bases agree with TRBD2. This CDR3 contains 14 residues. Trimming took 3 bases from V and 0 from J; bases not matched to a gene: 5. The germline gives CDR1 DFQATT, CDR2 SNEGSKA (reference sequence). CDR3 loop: CSASSGTNSYEQYF. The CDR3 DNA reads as TGCAGTGCTAGTTCGGGGACTAACTCCTACGAGCAGTACTTC.